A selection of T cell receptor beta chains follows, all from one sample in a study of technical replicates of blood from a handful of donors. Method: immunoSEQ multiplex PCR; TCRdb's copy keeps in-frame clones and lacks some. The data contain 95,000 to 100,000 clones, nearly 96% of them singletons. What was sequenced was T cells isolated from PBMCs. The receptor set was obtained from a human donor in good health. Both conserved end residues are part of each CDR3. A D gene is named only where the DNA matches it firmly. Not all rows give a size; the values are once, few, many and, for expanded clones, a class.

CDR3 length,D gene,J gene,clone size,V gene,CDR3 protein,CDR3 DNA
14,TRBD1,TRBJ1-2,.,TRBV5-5,CASSRQGLRYGYTF,TGTGCCAGCAGCCGACAGGGTCTACGCTATGGCTACACCTTC
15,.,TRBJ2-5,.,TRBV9,CASSVAGRVGETQYF,TGTGCCAGCAGCGTAGCGGGCAGGGTGGGGGAGACCCAGTACTTC
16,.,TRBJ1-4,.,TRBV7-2,CASSSALGTNNEKLFF,TGTGCCAGCAGCTCGGCTCTCGGGACAAATAATGAAAAACTGTTTTTT
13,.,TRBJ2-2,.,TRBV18,CASSPDITGELFF,TGTGCCAGCTCACCAGACATTACCGGGGAGCTGTTTTTT
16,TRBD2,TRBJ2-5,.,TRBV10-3,CAISGTSGKKGETQYF,TGTGCCATCAGCGGGACTAGCGGGAAAAAGGGGGAGACCCAGTACTTC
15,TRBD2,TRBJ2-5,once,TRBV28,CASSSWSGIRETQYF,TGTGCCAGCAGTTCTTGGAGCGGGATAAGAGAGACCCAGTACTTC
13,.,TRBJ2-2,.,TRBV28,CASSLLATGELFF,TGTGCCAGCAGTTTACTGGCCACCGGGGAGCTGTTTTTT
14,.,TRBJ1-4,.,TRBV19,CASRSDRFNEKLFF,TGTGCCAGTAGGTCCGACAGGTTTAATGAAAAACTGTTTTTT
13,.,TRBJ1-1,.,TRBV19,CASRTQMNTEAFF,TGTGCCAGTAGGACACAGATGAACACTGAAGCTTTCTTT
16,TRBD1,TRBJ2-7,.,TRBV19,CASSRTNRGRIDEQYF,TGTGCCAGTAGTAGAACCAACAGGGGGCGCATTGACGAGCAGTACTTC
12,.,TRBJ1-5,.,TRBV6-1,CASTVSNQPQHF,TGTGCCAGCACAGTTAGCAATCAGCCCCAGCATTTT
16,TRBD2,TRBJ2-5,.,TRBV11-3,CASSLGSGDYQETQYF,TGTGCCAGCAGCTTAGGGAGCGGGGATTACCAAGAGACCCAGTACTTC
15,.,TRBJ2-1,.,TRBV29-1,CSTRPGSRRYNEQFF,TGCAGCACAAGACCCGGGAGTAGGAGGTACAATGAGCAGTTCTTC
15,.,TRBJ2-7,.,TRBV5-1,CASSLASGSSYEQYF,TGCGCCAGCAGCTTGGCCTCGGGTAGTTCCTACGAGCAGTACTTC
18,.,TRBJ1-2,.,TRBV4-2,CASSQDPARVTWNYGYTF,TGTGCCAGCAGCCAAGACCCGGCCAGGGTTACCTGGAACTATGGCTACACCTTC
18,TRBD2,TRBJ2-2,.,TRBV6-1,CASSERTSGRAIFGELFF,TGTGCCAGCAGTGAAAGGACTAGCGGGAGGGCGATCTTCGGGGAGCTGTTTTTT
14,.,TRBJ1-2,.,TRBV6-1,CASSRTVTNYGYTF,TGTGCCAGCAGCCGGACAGTTACTAACTATGGCTACACCTTC
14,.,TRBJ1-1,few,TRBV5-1,CASSLATVNTEAFF,TGCGCCAGCAGCTTGGCCACGGTGAACACTGAAGCTTTCTTT
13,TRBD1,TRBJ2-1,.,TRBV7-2,CASSPWTGNEQFF,TGTGCCAGCAGCCCGTGGACAGGGAATGAGCAGTTCTTC
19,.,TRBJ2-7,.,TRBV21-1,CASSKGTSGRAIGSYEQYF,TGTGCCAGCAGCAAAGGAACTAGCGGGAGAGCTATCGGCTCCTACGAGCAGTACTTC
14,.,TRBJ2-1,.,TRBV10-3,CAISGGTLGNEQFF,TGTGCCATCAGTGGGGGGACTCTAGGCAATGAGCAGTTCTTC
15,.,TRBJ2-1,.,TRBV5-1,CASSLDEQPYNEQFF,TGCGCCAGCAGCTTGGATGAACAACCCTACAATGAGCAGTTCTTC
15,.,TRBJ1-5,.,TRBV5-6,CASSHRAGRDQPQHF,TGTGCCAGCAGCCACCGCGCGGGGAGGGATCAGCCCCAGCATTTT
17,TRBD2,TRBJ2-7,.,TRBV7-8,CASSLLAGGPSSYEQYF,TGTGCCAGCAGCTTACTAGCGGGAGGCCCGTCCTCCTACGAGCAGTACTTC
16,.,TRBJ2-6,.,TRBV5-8,CASSPETGRGANVLTF,TGTGCCAGCAGCCCCGAGACAGGCCGTGGGGCCAACGTCCTGACTTTC
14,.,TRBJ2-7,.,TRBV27,CASSPHRTVYEQYF,TGTGCCAGCAGTCCACACAGGACAGTCTACGAGCAGTACTTC
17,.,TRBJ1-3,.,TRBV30,CAWSLPGGTDSGNTIYF,TGTGCCTGGAGTCTTCCGGGAGGGACGGACTCTGGAAACACCATATATTTT
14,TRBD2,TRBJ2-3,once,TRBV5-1,CASSGGGPLDTQYF,TGCGCCAGCAGCGGCGGGGGGCCCTTAGATACGCAGTATTTT
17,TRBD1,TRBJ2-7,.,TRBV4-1,CASSQDPDTGQSYEQYF,TGCGCCAGCAGCCAAGATCCTGACACGGGACAGTCTTACGAGCAGTACTTC
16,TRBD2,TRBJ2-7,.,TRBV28,CASSLGQSSGIYEQYF,TGTGCCAGCAGTTTGGGGCAATCTAGCGGGATTTACGAGCAGTACTTC
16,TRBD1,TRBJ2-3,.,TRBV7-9,CAGSFNLGGWADTQYF,TGTGCCGGCAGCTTTAACCTAGGGGGCTGGGCAGATACGCAGTATTTT
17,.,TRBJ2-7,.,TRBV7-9,CASSTFRGSVYSYEQYF,TGTGCCAGCAGCACATTCCGCGGTTCGGTTTACTCCTACGAGCAGTACTTC
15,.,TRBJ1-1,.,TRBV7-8,CASSASRIKLTEAFF,TGTGCCAGCAGCGCCTCCAGGATAAAACTCACTGAAGCTTTCTTT
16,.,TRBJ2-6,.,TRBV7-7,CASSRGASSGANVLTF,TGTGCCAGCAGCAGGGGCGCAAGCTCTGGGGCCAACGTCCTGACTTTC
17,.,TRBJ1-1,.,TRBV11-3,CASSFFDWTEPVTEAFF,TGTGCCAGCAGTTTTTTTGACTGGACAGAACCGGTCACTGAAGCTTTCTTT
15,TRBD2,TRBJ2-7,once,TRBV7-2,CASSFEAGGPYEQYF,TGTGCCAGCAGCTTCGAAGCGGGGGGCCCCTACGAGCAGTACTTC
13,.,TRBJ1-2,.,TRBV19,CASSAGVARGYTF,TGTGCCAGTAGTGCCGGAGTCGCCCGGGGCTACACCTTC
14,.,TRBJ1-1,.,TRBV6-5,CASSQNRGGTEAFF,TGTGCCAGCAGTCAAAATCGGGGTGGCACTGAAGCTTTCTTT
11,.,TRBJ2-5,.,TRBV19,CATGGQETQYF,TGTGCCACCGGGGGACAAGAGACCCAGTACTTC
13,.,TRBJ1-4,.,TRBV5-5,CASSLIQGEKLFF,TGTGCCAGCAGCTTGATACAGGGTGAAAAACTGTTTTTT
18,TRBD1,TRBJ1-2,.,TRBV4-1,CASSQDILDRVTNYGYTF,TGCGCCAGCAGCCAAGACATCCTCGACAGGGTGACTAACTATGGCTACACCTTC
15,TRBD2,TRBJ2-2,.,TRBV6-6,CASSYSTSGGWELFF,TGTGCCAGCAGTTATTCGACTAGCGGGGGGTGGGAGCTGTTTTTT
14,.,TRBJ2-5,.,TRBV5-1,CASSPYRAQETQYF,TGCGCCAGCAGCCCGTACAGAGCCCAAGAGACCCAGTACTTC
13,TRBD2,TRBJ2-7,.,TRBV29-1,CSVETSGDYEQYF,TGCAGCGTTGAGACTAGCGGGGATTACGAGCAGTACTTC
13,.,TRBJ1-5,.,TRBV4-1,CASSQVEYQPQHF,TGCGCCAGCAGCCAAGTTGAGTATCAGCCCCAGCATTTT
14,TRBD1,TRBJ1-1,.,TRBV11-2,CASSTQGTLAEAFF,TGTGCCAGCAGCACACAGGGGACTTTAGCTGAAGCTTTCTTT
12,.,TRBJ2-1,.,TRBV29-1,CSVDGQGNEQFF,TGCAGCGTTGATGGTCAGGGCAATGAGCAGTTCTTC
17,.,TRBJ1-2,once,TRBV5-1,CASSSPSLRGDNYGYTF,TGCGCCAGCAGCTCACCAAGCCTAAGGGGCGATAACTATGGCTACACCTTC
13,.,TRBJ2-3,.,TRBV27,CASSLGGTDTQYF,TGTGCCAGCAGTCTCGGGGGCACAGATACGCAGTATTTT
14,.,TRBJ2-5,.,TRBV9,CASSPMGRTGEQYF,TGTGCCAGCAGCCCTATGGGGCGGACGGGAGAGCAGTACTTC
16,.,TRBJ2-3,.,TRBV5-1,CASSAPSGASTDTQYF,TGCGCCAGCAGCGCCCCCAGCGGAGCTAGCACAGATACGCAGTATTTT
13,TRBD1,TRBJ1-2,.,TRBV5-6,CASSRDRVHGYTF,TGTGCCAGCAGCCGGGACAGGGTTCATGGCTACACCTTC
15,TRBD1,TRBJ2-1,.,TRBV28,CASQLGQGSYNEQFF,TGTGCCAGCCAACTGGGACAGGGTTCCTACAATGAGCAGTTCTTC
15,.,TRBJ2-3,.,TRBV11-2,CASSALRTVTDTQYF,TGTGCCAGCAGCGCACTCCGGACAGTCACAGATACGCAGTATTTT